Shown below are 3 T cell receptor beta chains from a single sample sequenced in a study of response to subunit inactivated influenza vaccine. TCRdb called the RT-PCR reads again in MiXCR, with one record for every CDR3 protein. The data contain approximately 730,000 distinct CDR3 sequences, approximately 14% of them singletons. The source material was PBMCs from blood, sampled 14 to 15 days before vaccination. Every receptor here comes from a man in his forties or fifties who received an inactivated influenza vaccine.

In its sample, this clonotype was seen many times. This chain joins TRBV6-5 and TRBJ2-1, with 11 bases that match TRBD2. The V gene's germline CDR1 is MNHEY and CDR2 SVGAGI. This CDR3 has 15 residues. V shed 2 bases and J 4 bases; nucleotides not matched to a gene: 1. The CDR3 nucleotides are TGTGCCAGCAGTTACGCTAGCGGGAGGTACAATGAGCAGTTCTTC. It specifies CASSYASGRYNEQFF.

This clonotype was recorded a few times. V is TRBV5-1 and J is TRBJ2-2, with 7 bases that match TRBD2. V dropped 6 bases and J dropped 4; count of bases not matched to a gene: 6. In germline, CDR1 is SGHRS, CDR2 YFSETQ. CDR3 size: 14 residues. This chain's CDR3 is CASIQGGGTGELFF. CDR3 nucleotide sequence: TGCGCCAGCATCCAGGGCGGGGGCACCGGGGAGCTGTTTTTT.

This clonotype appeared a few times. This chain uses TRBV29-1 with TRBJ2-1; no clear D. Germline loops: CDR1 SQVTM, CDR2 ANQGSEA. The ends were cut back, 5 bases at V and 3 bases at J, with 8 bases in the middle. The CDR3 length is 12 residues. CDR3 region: CSVPTNYNEQFF. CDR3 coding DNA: TGCAGCGTTCCCACGAACTACAATGAGCAGTTCTTC.